The 26 T cell receptor beta chains given below trace back to one sample, sequenced in a study of blood T cell repertoires in COVID-19. Profiling relied on immunoSEQ multiplex PCR, and the TCRdb table lists in-frame clones only, not all of them. Here the sample spans approximately 230,000 clones, 88% being singletons. Sequencing input: peripheral blood. Source of these receptors: a woman under 40 with COVID-19, enrolled during active disease.

This clone was found a few times. The chain combines TRBV29-1 with TRBJ2-1; D perhaps matches TRBD1 (6 bases). Germline values: CDR1 SQVTM, CDR2 ANQGSEA. V was clipped by 5 bases and J by 8 bases, with 16 bases between them. The CDR3 length is 13 residues. CDR3 nucleotide sequence: TGCAGCGTTTGGCGGACACAGGGACATGAGCAGTTCTTC. Translated: CSVWRTQGHEQFF.

The chain has TRBV19 and TRBJ1-4, with unresolved D. The germline V gene has CDR1 LNHDA and CDR2 SQIVND (reference sequence). Deletions cut 5 bases from V and 13 bases from J, with 14 bases between. The CDR3 contains 12 residues. The DNA for the CDR3 is TGTGCCAGTAGTTTCGGCAGCCTAGGACTGTTTTTT. It codes for CASSFGSLGLFF.

This clone was counted a few times. V is TRBV1 and J is TRBJ2-1; the table's D call, TRBD1, has no DNA check behind it. TRBV1 is annotated as a pseudogene. This CDR3 contains 12 residues. DNA of the CDR3: TGCACCAGCAGGCGCTCGACTGGCCAGGGGTTCTTC. Translation gives CTSRRSTGQGFF.

The chain employs TRBV7-9 and TRBJ2-5; 15 positions agree with TRBD2. Losses at the gene ends were 4 bases for V and 4 bases for J; bases not matched to a gene: 1. The CDR3 runs 15 residues. Germline values: CDR1 SEHNR, CDR2 FQNEAQ (reference sequence). The CDR3 DNA reads TGTGCCAGCAGCTCGGGACTAGCGGGAGGAGAGACCCAGTACTTC. The encoded protein is CASSSGLAGGETQYF.

The CDR3 region has the DNA TGTGCCAGTAGTATTAGACTAGCAGTGGCCAAAAACATTCAGTACTTC. Amino acid sequence: CASSIRLAVAKNIQYF. The chain employs TRBV19 and TRBJ2-4; 7 positions agree with TRBD2. V lost 3 bases to trimming and J lost 1 base; unmatched junction nucleotides: 6. The germline V gene encodes CDR1 LNHDA and CDR2 SQIVND (reference sequence). The CDR3 is 16 amino acids.

This clone was picked up one time. The chain uses TRBV2 and TRBJ2-1; 7 positions agree with TRBD1. The V segment lost 7 bases and the J segment 7 bases; nucleotides outside the gene matches: 7. Germline V gene lookup returns CDR1 SNHLY and CDR2 FYNNEI. The CDR3 contains 13 residues. For the CDR3, the DNA is TGTGCCAGCACACTACAGGGGCTAAATGAGCAGTTCTTC. The encoded protein is CASTLQGLNEQFF.

The chain has TRBV5-1 and TRBJ2-1, with D unclear. Trimming cost V 2 bases and J 4 bases, with 13 bases left between them. This CDR3 is 15 amino acids long. CDR1 SGHRS and CDR2 YFSETQ come from the germline V gene. CDR3 sequence: CASSFSRDFYNEQFF. CDR3 coding DNA: TGCGCCAGCAGCTTCTCCAGAGACTTTTACAATGAGCAGTTCTTC.

The CDR3 protein is CASSARAPRGGELFF. The CDR3 bases are TGTGCCAGCAGCGCCAGGGCCCCGCGGGGCGGGGAGCTGTTTTTT. The chain is built from TRBV9 and TRBJ2-2; a weak D match, TRBD2 (6 bases). The germline V gene encodes CDR1 SGDLS and CDR2 YYNGEE. This CDR3 has 15 residues. V gave up 3 bases and J gave up 7 bases, with 16 bases separating them.

Here the CDR3 DNA reads TGCGCCAGCAGCTCAGGGGGTAGCTCCTACAATGAGCAGTTCTTC. This sequence encodes CASSSGGSSYNEQFF. The chain links TRBV5-1 to TRBJ2-1; 7 bases agree with TRBD1. V lost 3 bases, J lost 0 bases, and 3 bases stayed unmatched. The CDR3 has 15 residues. Germline-derived CDR1 and CDR2 are SGHRS and YFSETQ.

This chain uses TRBV10-2 with TRBJ1-2, with D perhaps TRBD1 (5 bases). V was shortened by 2 bases and J by 3 bases, with 25 bases between the two germline ends. The CDR3 is 19 amino acids. Germline CDR1 reads WSHSY; CDR2 reads SAAADI. In DNA, the CDR3 is TGCGCCAGCAGTGAGCGGGTAAGCGGGGCGAGGTCCCTGCACTATGGCTACACCTTC. It specifies CASSERVSGARSLHYGYTF.

V is TRBV14 and J is TRBJ1-5, with TRBD1 as a possible D gene (5 bases). Trimming shortened V by 2 bases and J by 3 bases, and 14 bases separated the two germline ends. The CDR3 totals 16 residues. Germline CDR1 reads SGHDN; CDR2 reads FVKESK. CDR3 sequence (DNA): TGTGCCAGCAGCCAAACGGGACTTACCCCCAATCAGCCCCAGCATTTT. Protein: CASSQTGLTPNQPQHF. The variable domain in full, completed from reference TRBV14 and TRBJ1-5, reads EAGVTQFPSHSVIEKGQTVTLRCDPISGHDNLYWYRRVMGKEIKFLLHFVKESKQDESGMPNNRFLAERTGGTYSTLKVQPAELEDSGVYFCASSQTGLTPNQPQHFGDGTRLSIL.

The chain couples TRBV4-3 to TRBJ1-1; D is perhaps TRBD1 (6 bases). This CDR3 is 14 amino acids long. Germline assignment: CDR1 LGHNA and CDR2 YSLEER. V lost 3 bases to trimming and J lost 5 bases, with 13 bases between them. The CDR3 region is CASSHRQVRTEAFF. CDR3 nucleotide sequence: TGCGCCAGCAGCCACCGACAGGTTCGTACTGAAGCTTTCTTT.

The DNA of the CDR3 is TGCGCCAGCAGCCAAAATAGCGGGGAGAGCACAGATACGCAGTATTTT. Translating gives CASSQNSGESTDTQYF. The chain employs TRBV4-3 and TRBJ2-3; 8 nucleotides line up with TRBD2. After removal of 2 bases from V and 0 bases from J, the junction contained 4 bases not matched to a gene. CDR1 and CDR2 (germline): LGHNA, YSLEER. The CDR3 consists of 16 residues.

The CDR3 loop reads CASSYSIPGQEAFF. The CDR3 bases are TGTGCCAGCAGTTACTCAATTCCGGGACAGGAAGCTTTCTTT. V gene TRBV6-5 combines with J gene TRBJ1-1, with 7 bases that match TRBD1. CDR3 size: 14 residues. The V gene end was trimmed by 0 bases and the J gene end by 8 bases; junction bases not matched to a gene: 6. The V gene's germline CDR1 is MNHEY and CDR2 SVGAGI.

The J gene is TRBJ1-5, the V gene TRBV28; TRBD1 matches at 7 bases. The V gene end was trimmed by 5 bases and the J gene end by 7 bases; junction bases not matched to a gene: 11. Germline values: CDR1 MDHEN, CDR2 SYDVKM. This CDR3 contains 15 residues. The CDR3 DNA follows: TGTGCCAGCAGTCCCCCACAGGGGCAAGGACAGCCCCAGCATTTT. It is translated as CASSPPQGQGQPQHF. Full variable domain (remainder filled in from reference TRBV28 and TRBJ1-5): DVKVTQSSRYLVKRTGEKVFLECVQDMDHENMFWYRQDPGLGLRLIYFSYDVKMKEKGDIPEGYSVSREKKERFSLILESASTNQTSMYLCASSPPQGQGQPQHFGDGTRLSIL.

V usage is TRBV6-5 and J usage is TRBJ1-1, with unresolved D. The CDR3 extends over 16 amino acids. Trimming left V 3 bases short and J 0 bases short, with 14 bases between. In germline, CDR1 is MNHEY, CDR2 SVGAGI. The CDR3 spells CASSYSQQMMNTEAFF. CDR3 DNA: TGTGCCAGCAGTTATTCCCAACAGATGATGAACACTGAAGCTTTCTTT.

Here the CDR3 reads CASSRLAGGQYF. CDR3 sequence (DNA): TGTGCCAGCAGCCGTCTAGCGGGGGGGCAGTATTTT. The V call is TRBV7-2, the J call TRBJ2-3, with 11 bases identical to TRBD2. The CDR3 runs 12 residues. V shed 5 bases and J 11 bases; nucleotides not matched to a gene: 3. Looked up from germline, CDR1 is SGHTA and CDR2 is FQGNSA.

The V call is TRBV19, the J call TRBJ1-4; weak D call: TRBD1 (6 bases). CDR1 and CDR2 from the germline V gene are LNHDA and SQIVND (reference sequence). The CDR3 is 15 amino acids. With 7 bases removed from V and 2 bases from J, the gap between germline ends came to 14 bases. CDR3 sequence: CASTPTGFTNEKLFF. CDR3 in DNA: TGTGCCAGTACCCCAACAGGGTTCACTAATGAAAAACTGTTTTTT.

The chain has TRBV4-1 and TRBJ1-1; unclear D gene. V lost 1 base and J lost 4, with 16 bases in between. The CDR3 runs to 16 residues. The germline CDR1 and CDR2 sequences are MGHRA and YSYEKL. The CDR3 nucleotides read TGCGCCAGCAGCCAAGTTGACTCCGGGATGCTCACTGAAGCTTTCTTT. Its protein is CASSQVDSGMLTEAFF.

The chain carries TRBV5-5 and TRBJ2-7; 9 nucleotides align to TRBD1. Germline trimming cut 0 bases from V and 7 bases from J; bases unmatched to any gene: 8. The length of the CDR3 is 15 residues. Germline CDR1 SGHKS, CDR2 YYEKEE (reference sequence). The CDR3 spells CASSLARNRGHEQYV. CDR3 DNA: TGTGCCAGCAGCTTGGCGCGGAACAGGGGGCATGAGCAGTACGTC.

The count of this clone is one. In nucleotides, the CDR3 is TGTGCCAGCAGCCAAGAGGCGGGTGGCAGTCCCTACGAGCAGTACTTC. Translated: CASSQEAGGSPYEQYF. The chain uses TRBV7-8 and TRBJ2-7; a possible D gene is TRBD2 (5 bases). The germline V gene encodes CDR1 SGHVS and CDR2 FQNEAQ. The CDR3 is 16 residues long. V lost 5 bases to trimming and J lost 2 bases, with 19 bases between them. Variable domain in full (rest from reference TRBV7-8 and TRBJ2-7): GAGVSQSPRYKVAKRGQDVALRCDPISGHVSLFWYQQALGQGPEFLTYFQNEAQLDKSGLPSDRFFAERPEGSVSTLKIQRTQQEDSAVYLCASSQEAGGSPYEQYFGPGTRLTVT.

The V gene is TRBV18, the J gene TRBJ2-7, with TRBD1 matching 7 bases. The CDR3 consists of 13 residues. The junction had 8 bases not matched to a gene; V was cut back by 6 bases and J by 6 bases. From germline, CDR1 is KGHSH and CDR2 LQKENI. The CDR3 DNA sequence: TGTGCCAGCTCTCAGGGGGTAGGAAGCGAGCAGTACGTC. This sequence encodes CASSQGVGSEQYV.

The rearrangement uses TRBV2 and TRBJ1-4, with no clear D. CDR1 is SNHLY and CDR2 is FYNNEI in the germline V gene. The CDR3 covers 14 residues. V lost 6 bases to trimming and J lost 4 bases, with 12 bases between them. CDR3 amino acids: CASRATWVNEKLFF. The CDR3 DNA is TGTGCCAGCAGGGCGACATGGGTTAATGAAAAACTGTTTTTT.

The rearrangement links TRBV15 to TRBJ2-7; 12 positions match TRBD1. Germline trimming cut 0 bases from V and 11 bases from J; bases unmatched to any gene: 5. The CDR3 runs 14 residues. Germline V gene sequence: CDR1 LNHNV, CDR2 YYDKDF (reference sequence). The CDR3 coding sequence is TGTGCCACCAGCAGAGATCTGGGACAGGGGGCCAAGTACTTC. Encoded protein: CATSRDLGQGAKYF.

This clone appeared a single time. The V and J genes are TRBV15 and TRBJ1-2; 8 bases match TRBD1. The V gene's germline CDR1 is LNHNV and CDR2 YYDKDF (reference sequence). J lost 8 bases, V lost 3 bases, and 14 bases had no gene match. This CDR3 is 16 amino acids long. The chain's CDR3 is CATSRGRGQGIAGYTF. The CDR3 coding sequence is TGTGCCACCAGCAGGGGCAGGGGGCAAGGGATTGCCGGCTACACCTTC.

This rearrangement joins TRBV19 to TRBJ2-7; perhaps TRBD2 as D (5 bases). From germline, CDR1 is LNHDA and CDR2 SQIVND (reference sequence). This CDR3 region has 14 residues. Between the trimmed V and J ends, which lost 3 bases and 7 bases, there was a span of 16 bases. The CDR3 bases are TGTGCCAGTAGTATCCGAGGGCGATCACGGGAGCAGTACTTC. It specifies CASSIRGRSREQYF.